These 9 T cell receptor beta chains share one sample of origin, sequenced in a study of blood T cell repertoires in COVID-19. Here immunoSEQ multiplex PCR was the method, and the copy in TCRdb shows in-frame clones only, minus some. The sample holds about 380,000 clones, around nine tenths seen once. Sequences were obtained from PBMCs or T cells enriched from blood (not recorded which). These receptor sequences come from a woman younger than 35 who had recovered from COVID-19.

The V and J genes are TRBV7-3 and TRBJ2-1, with D possibly matching TRBD2 (5 bases). The CDR3 spans 13 residues. Trimming shortened V by 4 bases and J by 9 bases, and 13 bases separated the two germline ends. Germline V lookup: CDR1 SGHTA, CDR2 FQGTGA. The CDR3 reads CASSSRVLGEQFF. The CDR3 bases are TGTGCCAGCAGCTCGCGGGTTTTGGGTGAGCAGTTCTTC.

The chain is built from TRBV7-8 and TRBJ2-3; D perhaps matches TRBD2 (5 bases). Germline V gene data show CDR1 as SGHVS and CDR2 as FQNEAQ. The CDR3 spans 17 residues. V lost 0 bases and J 0 bases, leaving 13 bases between the germline ends. The CDR3 sequence: CASSLATGVLSTDTQYF. Written as DNA, the CDR3 is TGTGCCAGCAGCTTAGCGACCGGGGTCCTTAGCACAGATACGCAGTATTTT.

The count of this clone is one. The rearrangement links TRBV6-5 to TRBJ2-1, with 9 bases lining up with TRBD2. In germline, CDR1 is MNHEY, CDR2 SVGAGI. This CDR3 spans 16 amino acids. J gave up 8 bases and V 0 bases, and 8 bases lay outside the gene matches. The CDR3 nucleotides are TGTGCCAGCAGTTACTCGAAAGCGGGGGGCATGTATGAGCAGTTCTTC. As protein: CASSYSKAGGMYEQFF.

The chain has TRBV5-1 and TRBJ1-2; the D is unclear. The CDR3 is made up of 13 amino acids. Germline V lookup: CDR1 SGHRS, CDR2 YFSETQ. V dropped 3 bases and J dropped 2 bases, with 8 bases sitting between them. CDR3 sequence reads: CASSYTINYGYTF. The CDR3 coding sequence is TGCGCCAGCAGCTACACCATAAACTATGGCTACACCTTC.

This rearrangement joins TRBV15 to TRBJ2-7; tentative D call: TRBD1 (7 bases). The CDR3 spans 14 residues. V was pared by 3 bases and J by 4 bases, with 13 bases between. Germline V gene data show CDR1 as LNHNV and CDR2 as YYDKDF (reference sequence). The CDR3 DNA sequence: TGTGCCACCAGCAGCATTCAGGGGGGTTACGAGCAGTACTTC. Translated, it gives CATSSIQGGYEQYF. The full variable domain, with the rest looked up from reference TRBV15 and TRBJ2-7, is DAMVIQNPRYQVTQFGKPVTLSCSQTLNHNVMYWYQQKSSQAPKLLFHYYDKDFNNEADTPDNFQSRRPNTSFCFLDIRSPGLGDTAMYLCATSSIQGGYEQYFGPGTRLTVT.

The chain links TRBV6-5 to TRBJ1-2; the D is unclear. The V gene's germline CDR1 is MNHEY and CDR2 SVGAGI. This CDR3 region has 15 residues. The V end lost 0 bases, the J end lost 0 bases, and 8 bases lay between the germline ends. Here the CDR3 DNA reads TGTGCCAGCAGTTACTCCAGTACTACTAACTATGGCTACACCTTC. This sequence encodes CASSYSSTTNYGYTF.

V usage is TRBV7-9 and J usage is TRBJ1-1; maybe TRBD1 (5 bases). V shed 1 base and J shed 8 bases, with 8 bases lying between them. The CDR3 runs 12 residues. Germline assignment: CDR1 SEHNR and CDR2 FQNEAQ (reference sequence). The CDR3 is CASSLGQYEAFF. CDR3 nucleotides: TGTGCCAGCAGCTTAGGACAGTACGAAGCTTTCTTT.

This chain links TRBV7-9 with TRBJ2-5; 10 positions agree with TRBD1. V trimming: 5 bases; J trimming: 2 bases; junction bases outside the gene matches: 8. Germline V gene data show CDR1 as SEHNR and CDR2 as FQNEAQ (reference sequence). The CDR3 totals 16 residues. The CDR3 is CASSARQGAPQETQYF. In nucleotides, the CDR3 is TGTGCCAGCAGCGCCCGACAGGGGGCGCCACAAGAGACCCAGTACTTC. The whole variable domain, remainder taken from reference TRBV7-9 and TRBJ2-5, is DTGVSQNPRHKITKRGQNVTFRCDPISEHNRLYWYRQTLGQGPEFLTYFQNEAQLEKSRLLSDRFSAERPKGSFSTLEIQRTEQGDSAMYLCASSARQGAPQETQYFGPGTRLLVL.

The genes are TRBV5-1 and TRBJ2-5, with D tentatively TRBD1 (6 bases). Trimming cost V 4 bases and J 2 bases, with 24 bases left between them. CDR3 length equals 18 residues. Germline values: CDR1 SGHRS, CDR2 YFSETQ. The CDR3 DNA reads as TGCGCCAGCAGCGTAGGTCCCAACCGACAGGCTCGACAAGAGACCCAGTACTTC. It codes for CASSVGPNRQARQETQYF. Full variable domain (rest looked up from reference TRBV5-1 and TRBJ2-5): KAGVTQTPRYLIKTRGQQVTLSCSPISGHRSVSWYQQTPGQGLQFLFEYFSETQRNKGNFPGRFSGRQFSNSRSEMNVSTLELGDSALYLCASSVGPNRQARQETQYFGPGTRLLVL.